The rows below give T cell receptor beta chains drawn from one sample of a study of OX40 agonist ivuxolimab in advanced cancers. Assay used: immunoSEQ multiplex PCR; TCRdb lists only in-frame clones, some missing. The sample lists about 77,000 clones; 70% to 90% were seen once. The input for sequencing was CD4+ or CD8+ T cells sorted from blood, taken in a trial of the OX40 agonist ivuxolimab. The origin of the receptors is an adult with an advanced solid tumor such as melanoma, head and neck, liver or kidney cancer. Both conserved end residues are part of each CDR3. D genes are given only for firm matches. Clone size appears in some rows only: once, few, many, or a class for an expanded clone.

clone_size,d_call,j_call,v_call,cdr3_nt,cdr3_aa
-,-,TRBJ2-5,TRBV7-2,TGTGCCAGCAGCTTACGGGGTTCGCGGGAGACCCAGTACTTC,CASSLRGSRETQYF
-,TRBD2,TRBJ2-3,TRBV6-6,TGTGCCAGCAGTTCATCTAGCGGGGGAAGCACAGATACGCAGTATTTT,CASSSSSGGSTDTQYF
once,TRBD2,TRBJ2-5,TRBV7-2,TGTGCCAGCAGCTTGGGACTAGCGGGAGGGAGAGAGACCCAGTACTTC,CASSLGLAGGRETQYF
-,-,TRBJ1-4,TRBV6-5,TGTGCCAGCAGTTACTCAGGAGTTCCCAATGAAAAACTGTTTTTT,CASSYSGVPNEKLFF
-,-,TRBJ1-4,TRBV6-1,TGTGCCAGCAGTGAAGTAACAGGTGGTAATGAAAAACTGTTTTTT,CASSEVTGGNEKLFF
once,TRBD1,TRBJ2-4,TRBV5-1,TGCGCCAGCAGCTTTTCGACAGGGCACTCCAAAAACATTCAGTACTTC,CASSFSTGHSKNIQYF
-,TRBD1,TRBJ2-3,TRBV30,TGTGCCTGGAGTCCAGGGGGCTTCACAGATACGCAGTATTTT,CAWSPGGFTDTQYF
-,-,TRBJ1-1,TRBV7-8,TGTGCCAGCAGCTTAGCCCTTGGGGACACTGAAGCTTTCTTT,CASSLALGDTEAFF
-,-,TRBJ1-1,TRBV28,TGTGCCAGCAGTCCCGGAAGAAACACTGAAGCTTTCTTT,CASSPGRNTEAFF
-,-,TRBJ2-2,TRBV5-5,TGTGCCAGCAGCTTGCACATTAACACCGGGGAGCTGTTTTTT,CASSLHINTGELFF
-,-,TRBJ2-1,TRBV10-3,TGTGCCATCAGTGAGAGGGATGAGCAGTTCTTC,CAISERDEQFF
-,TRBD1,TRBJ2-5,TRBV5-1,TGCGCCAGCAGCTCAGGGACAGGGGGCTACCAAGAGACCCAGTACTTC,CASSSGTGGYQETQYF
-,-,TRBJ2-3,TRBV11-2,TGTGCCAGCACCCTCAGAGGGTCCCCGGAGCGGACAGATACGCAGTATTTT,CASTLRGSPERTDTQYF
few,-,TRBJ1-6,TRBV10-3,TGTGCCATCAGTGAGTCGTTGGGGCCCCTCCACTTT,CAISESLGPLHF
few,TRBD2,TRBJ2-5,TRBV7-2,TGTGCCAGCAGCCAATTCCCTAGCGGGGGGGGAGAGACCCAGTACTTC,CASSQFPSGGGETQYF
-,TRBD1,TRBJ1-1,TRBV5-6,TGTGCCAGCAGCTTCGGGAGGGGGCGAATTAAGGCTGAAGCTTTCTTT,CASSFGRGRIKAEAFF